The present entry profiles one T cell receptor (beta chain) with its context. Its antigen is not known. The data were taken from a study of T cell responses to AZD1222 COVID-19 vaccine. As for the study in general: Pooled samples include second doses given at about 4 or 12 weeks. Study-wide results and limits: Receipt of two AZD1222 doses was followed by a rise in Spike-specific TCR breadth and depth. There were vaccine-associated CD4 TCRs across spike, dominant at 160-218 and 743-854.

V was trimmed by 3 bases and J by 2 bases, leaving 17 bases between them. In germline, CDR1 is KGHSH, CDR2 LQKENI. The CDR3 totals 17 residues. Only in-frame clones appear in the TCRdb table, and some are missing; sequencing was by immunoSEQ multiplex PCR. The repertoire has over 120,000 clones, 92% of them found once; the top ten carry 1.9%. The sequences come from peripheral blood, collected on day 0 of AZD1222 vaccination. The receptor was isolated from an adult in good health. The rearrangement joins TRBV18 to TRBJ1-3, with D perhaps matching TRBD1 (6 bases). Here the CDR3 reads CASSPQAGGAAGNTIYF. Here the CDR3 DNA reads TGTGCCAGCTCACCGCAGGCTGGGGGGGCTGCTGGAAACACCATATATTTT.